These 21 T cell receptor beta chains share one sample of origin, sequenced in a study of molecular identifiers for immune sequencing clone quantification. MiXCR, applied by TCRdb to the PCR reads, yields one record per CDR3 protein. The top ten hold about 0.81% of the sample, which has about 300,000 distinct CDR3 sequences, roughly 23% seen once. The sequencing input was naive CD8+ T cells from blood, with Jurkat cell RNA spiked in. Regarding subset: FACS-sorted CD8+CD4-CCR7+CD45RA+ naive T cells. The receptors were gathered from a human donor in good health. Some libraries in this study had Jurkat cell RNA spiked in.

The table lists this clonotype with many counts. V is TRBV20-1 and J is TRBJ1-1; D not resolved. Germline CDR1 DFQATT, CDR2 SNEGSKA (reference sequence). The CDR3 runs to 11 residues. With 3 bases removed from V and 8 bases from J, the gap between germline ends came to 10 bases. The CDR3 DNA reads as TGCAGTGCTAGTATCAGTTGGGAAGCTTTCTTT. Its translation: CSASISWEAFF.

Many counts were recorded for this clonotype. The J gene is TRBJ2-5, the V gene TRBV7-9; 10 bases match TRBD2. Germline-derived CDR1 and CDR2 are SEHNR and FQNEAQ (reference sequence). V lost 5 bases and J lost 8; bases outside the gene matches: 14. The CDR3 length is 16 residues. The CDR3 coding sequence is TGTGCCAGCAGCCCAACTAGCGGGAACCACCAAGGAACCCAGTACTTC. Amino acids: CASSPTSGNHQGTQYF.

This clonotype was seen a handful of times. Relative to the germline gene, one junction end is altered; a read error may explain this. V is TRBV5-3 and J is TRBJ1-3, with 7 bases lining up with TRBD1. TRBV5-3 is identified as an open reading frame with a role that is uncertain. The CDR3 covers 16 residues. CDR3 protein: CASSLGQQPSGNTIYF. CDR3 sequence (DNA): TGTGCCAGCAGCTTGGGACAGCAACCCTCTGGAAACACCATATATTTT.

This clonotype was observed a handful of times. This chain connects TRBV2 to TRBJ1-2; D gene unclear. CDR1 is SNHLY, CDR2 FYNNEI, per germline. The CDR3 is made up of 15 amino acids. Between the trimmed V and J ends, which lost 4 bases and 0 bases, there was a span of 12 bases. CDR3 in amino acids: CASSGWDPPNYGYTF. CDR3 DNA: TGTGCCAGCAGTGGGTGGGATCCCCCTAACTATGGCTACACCTTC.

This clonotype has ten or more counts. The chain employs TRBV7-2 and TRBJ2-1; D is uncertain. The V and J ends lost 1 base and 2 bases respectively, with 6 bases between them. The CDR3 spans 14 residues. The germline V gene encodes CDR1 SGHTA and CDR2 FQGNSA. This CDR3 is CASSLELTYNEQFF. The DNA of the CDR3 is TGTGCCAGCAGCTTAGAACTGACCTACAATGAGCAGTTCTTC. Full variable domain (remainder filled in from reference TRBV7-2 and TRBJ2-1): GAGVSQSPSNKVTEKGKDVELRCDPISGHTALYWYRQSLGQGLEFLIYFQGNSAPDKSGLPSDRFSAERTGGSVSTLTIQRTQQEDSAVYLCASSLELTYNEQFFGPGTRLTVL.

This clonotype was recorded a few times. The V and J genes are TRBV4-3 and TRBJ2-3, with D unclear. The germline V gene encodes CDR1 LGHNA and CDR2 YSLEER. V was trimmed by 0 bases and J by 2 bases, leaving 12 bases between them. This CDR3 has 16 amino acids. CDR3: CASSQDERQLTDTQYF. In DNA, the CDR3 is TGCGCCAGCAGCCAAGATGAACGGCAGCTCACAGATACGCAGTATTTT.

This clonotype was seen repeatedly, ten times or more. This chain links TRBV4-1 with TRBJ2-7; the D gene is possibly TRBD1 (5 bases). This CDR3 has 15 residues. V was trimmed by 0 bases and J by 2 bases, leaving 11 bases between them. Looked up from germline, CDR1 is MGHRA and CDR2 is YSYEKL. CDR3 in amino acids: CASSQEHQGTYEQYF. CDR3 in DNA: TGCGCCAGCAGCCAAGAGCACCAGGGTACCTACGAGCAGTACTTC.

In its sample, this clonotype was seen many times. J is TRBJ2-5 and V is TRBV29-1; D is uncertain. The CDR3 loop spans 14 amino acids. Germline CDR1 is SQVTM and CDR2 is ANQGSEA. The V end lost 0 bases, the J end lost 5 bases, and 13 bases lay between the germline ends. The CDR3 nucleotides are TGCAGCGTTGAAGAGGTGACCACCTGGGAGACCCAGTACTTC. Protein sequence: CSVEEVTTWETQYF.

This clonotype was observed at least ten times. The chain has TRBV6-5 and TRBJ2-3; D is perhaps TRBD2 (5 bases). Trimming left V 0 bases short and J 6 bases short, with 16 bases between. The germline V gene has CDR1 MNHEY and CDR2 SVGAGI. This CDR3 has 16 amino acids. The CDR3 is CASSYSSLAAPDTQYF. CDR3 nucleotides: TGTGCCAGCAGTTACTCGTCCCTAGCCGCCCCGGATACGCAGTATTTT.

This clonotype was detected ten times or more. The rearrangement uses TRBV28 and TRBJ2-1; D not resolved. V shed 5 bases and J shed 8 bases, with 10 bases lying between them. This CDR3 region has 12 residues. CDR1 MDHEN and CDR2 SYDVKM come from the germline V gene. This CDR3 reads CASSPFSDEQFF. The CDR3 DNA follows: TGTGCCAGCAGTCCGTTCTCGGATGAGCAGTTCTTC.

Worth noting for this clonotype: A much larger clonotype is one base distant, so this may be a read error. The conserved phenylalanine or tryptophan normally closing the CDR3 is absent here, so this likely arose from a read error. The V call is TRBV5-1, the J call TRBJ1-5; the D is unclear. The germline CDR1 and CDR2 sequences are SGHRS and YFSETQ. The CDR3 has 15 amino acids. V was clipped by 2 bases and J by 4 bases, with 13 bases between them. CDR3 bases: TGCGCCAGCAGCTTAGACCCGACAAGTAATCAGCCCCAGCATTCT. Translated: CASSLDPTSNQPQHS.

In DNA, the CDR3 is TGTGCCAGCAGTACTCAGGGGGCAATTTCGGTCGGGGAGCTGTTTTTT. This sequence encodes CASSTQGAISVGELFF. V usage is TRBV27 and J usage is TRBJ2-2; 8 nucleotides agree with TRBD1. V lost 5 bases and J lost 7; bases outside the gene matches: 12. CDR3 length: 16 amino acids. In germline, CDR1 is MNHEY, CDR2 SMNVEV (reference sequence).

This clonotype occurred a few times. The chain has TRBV12-3 or TRBV12-4 and TRBJ2-5, with D perhaps TRBD1 or TRBD2 (5 bases each). V gave up 5 bases and J gave up 2 bases, with 18 bases separating them. The length of the CDR3 is 16 residues. CDR3 amino acids: CASSPTEGPHQETQYF. The CDR3 region has the DNA TGTGCCAGCAGTCCCACTGAGGGGCCCCATCAAGAGACCCAGTACTTC.

This clonotype was picked up many times. The chain is built from TRBV27 and TRBJ2-1, with TRBD2 matching 10 bases. In germline, CDR1 is MNHEY, CDR2 SMNVEV (reference sequence). V gave up 6 bases and J gave up 8 bases; unmatched junction bases: 10. There are 15 residues in the CDR3. CDR3 sequence reads: CASSPESGRGYEQFF. CDR3 DNA sequence: TGTGCCAGCAGCCCGGAGAGCGGGAGGGGGTATGAGCAGTTCTTC.

In this sample, this clonotype turned up many times. J is TRBJ1-4 and V is TRBV10-3; no definite D call. The CDR3 is 13 amino acids. The V end lost 3 bases, the J end lost 8 bases, and 10 bases lay between the germline ends. Germline lookup yields CDR1 ENHRY and CDR2 SYGVKD. CDR3 region: CAISDPGLEKLFF. The CDR3 coding sequence is TGTGCCATCAGTGATCCCGGACTAGAAAAACTGTTTTTT.

This clonotype occurred a few times. This chain links TRBV12-3 or TRBV12-4 with TRBJ2-2; D is ambiguous. V shed 1 base and J shed 5 bases, with 8 bases lying between them. The CDR3 length is 14 residues. The CDR3 region is CASSLGRGTGELFF. The CDR3 DNA reads as TGTGCCAGCAGTTTAGGGCGTGGGACCGGGGAGCTGTTTTTT.

About this clonotype itself: At one end, the junction sequence differs from germline, possibly due to a read error. The chain combines TRBV11-2 with TRBJ2-3; D remains unclear. CDR3 length equals 14 residues. Germline V gene lookup returns CDR1 SGHAT and CDR2 FQNNGV. The CDR3 loop is CAGSSRRVTDTQYF. CDR3 sequence (DNA): TGTGCCGGCAGCTCCCGCCGGGTGACAGATACGCAGTATTTT.

The CDR3 nucleotides read TGTGCCAGCAGTCCCCAGGACAGGGCTGACTACGAGCAGTACTTC. Protein: CASSPQDRADYEQYF. The chain joins TRBV25-1 to TRBJ2-7; 8 bases map to TRBD1. The CDR3 totals 15 residues. Unmatched junction bases numbered 9, after V lost 5 bases and J lost 3 bases. CDR1 is MGHDK and CDR2 is SYGVNS in the germline V gene.

This clonotype was counted only a few times. The chain couples TRBV4-3 to TRBJ2-5; 7 nucleotides agree with TRBD1. CDR1 is LGHNA, CDR2 YSLEER, per germline. The CDR3 consists of 15 residues. Trimming removed 1 base from V and 0 bases from J; junction bases left unmatched: 2. The DNA of the CDR3 is TGCGCCAGCAGCCAAGGCAGGGGGTACCAAGAGACCCAGTACTTC. This codes for CASSQGRGYQETQYF.

This clonotype was recorded many times. The rearrangement links TRBV12-3 or TRBV12-4 to TRBJ1-5; no clear D. The CDR3 extends over 14 amino acids. V shed 7 bases and J shed 0 bases, with 10 bases lying between them. The CDR3 coding sequence is TGTGCCAGCACCTTGGGGTATAGCAATCAGCCCCAGCATTTT. Protein sequence: CASTLGYSNQPQHF.

This clonotype was recorded at least ten times. The chain couples TRBV27 to TRBJ2-7; no reliable D call. V was shortened by 2 bases and J by 3 bases, with 20 bases between the two germline ends. This CDR3 spans 17 amino acids. Germline V CDR1 and CDR2: MNHEY, SMNVEV (reference sequence). The CDR3, as DNA: TGTGCCAGCAGTTTAACGAGGTTATCCACTGACTTCTACGAGCAGTACTTC. Residues: CASSLTRLSTDFYEQYF.